The present T cell receptor (beta chain) was sequenced within a study of CXCR3-negative and CXCR3-positive naive CD8 T cells. Study conclusions and caveats: In CXCR3-positive naive cells, the TRB CDR3s were more hydrophobic than in CXCR3-negative naive cells. The study found comparably high diversity in both naive subsets and much lower diversity in memory CD8+ cells. TRBV-TRBJ usage was alike in naive CXCR3-negative and CXCR3-positive cells but differed in memory cells.

This clonotype is deemed medium-sized (0.01 to 0.1%) by its frequency. The antigen remains unidentified. The CDR3 covers 18 residues. Researchers prepared the TRB cDNA libraries using 5' RACE with UMI labels. TCRdb reworked the 5' RACE reads into one entry per CDR3 protein, no DNA. Its table records about 6,200 distinct CDR3 sequences. Source material: naive CXCR3+ CD8+ T cells from blood. Documented subset: CD45RO-CCR7+CD27+CD95- naive CD8+ T cells expressing CXCR3 (TNR3+). The chain recombines TRBV12-3 or TRBV12-4 with TRBJ1-1; TCRdb's assignment of TRBD1 cannot be checked, as there is no DNA. The TCR was taken from a human donor in good health. Some clones in this sample may be carry-over from other donors' samples. CDR3 sequence: CASSSSLGGPYVNTEAFF.